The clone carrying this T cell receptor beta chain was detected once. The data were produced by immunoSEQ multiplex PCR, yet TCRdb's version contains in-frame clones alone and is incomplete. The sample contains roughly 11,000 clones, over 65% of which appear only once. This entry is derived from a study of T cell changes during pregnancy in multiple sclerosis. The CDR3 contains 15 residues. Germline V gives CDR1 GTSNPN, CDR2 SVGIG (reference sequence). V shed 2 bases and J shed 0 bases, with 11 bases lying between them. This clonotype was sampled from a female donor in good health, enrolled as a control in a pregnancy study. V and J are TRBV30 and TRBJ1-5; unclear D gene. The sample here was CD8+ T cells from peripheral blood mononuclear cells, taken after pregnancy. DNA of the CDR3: TGTGCCTGGAGTAACGGGAAAACTAGCAATCAGCCCCAGCATTTT. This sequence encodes CAWSNGKTSNQPQHF.